The clone carrying this T cell receptor beta chain came up many times. V lost 4 bases to trimming and J lost 8 bases, with 20 bases between them. CDR1 is KGHDR and CDR2 is SFDVKD in the germline V gene. The CDR3 is 16 residues long. This entry belongs to a study of identical twins. TCRdb re-called the 5' RACE reads through MiXCR, storing one row per CDR3 protein. The sample has about 200,000 distinct CDR3 sequences; roughly a tenth are singletons. The chain links TRBV24-1 to TRBJ2-1; TRBD1 or TRBD2 may be the D gene (5 bases each). The TCR was taken from a man in his fifties in good health. Specimen: memory T cells sorted from blood. CDR3 nucleotide sequence: TGTGCCACCAGTGAGTCCGGGACCCCCCCCTTCGATGAGCAGTTCTTC. It specifies CATSESGTPPFDEQFF.